The following is a TCR beta chain sequence with its context. Its antigen remains unidentified. Clones were read by immunoSEQ multiplex PCR, and TCRdb kept only the in-frame ones, dropping some. The table records some 150,000 clones, around nine tenths of them present only once. This entry comes from a study of radiation and T cells in renal cell carcinoma. This CDR3 has 16 residues. The germline V and J ends were trimmed by 5 bases and 0 bases, with 13 bases remaining between them. The germline V gene has CDR1 SGHTA and CDR2 FQGNSA. The study, taken as a whole, reports: Without pretreatment biopsies, baseline tumor clonotype presence was undetermined.

Time point specified: baseline pretreatment blood. Regarding treatment: 15 Gy SBRT to primary tumor, nephrectomy 4 weeks later. Serial blood draws occurred at baseline and 2 and 4 weeks post-SBRT. The clonotype originates from a woman aged 50 to 65 with renal cell carcinoma. This specimen was blood, taken from a patient whose treatment included radiotherapy and nephrectomy. The chain links TRBV7-2 to TRBJ1-4, with D unclear. CDR3: CASSPNGPATNEKLFF. CDR3 in DNA: TGTGCCAGCAGCCCCAACGGGCCTGCAACTAATGAAAAACTGTTTTTT. Based on the CDR3 plus reference TRBV7-2 and TRBJ1-4, the full variable domain is GAGVSQSPSNKVTEKGKDVELRCDPISGHTALYWYRQSLGQGLEFLIYFQGNSAPDKSGLPSDRFSAERTGGSVSTLTIQRTQQEDSAVYLCASSPNGPATNEKLFFGSGTQLSVL.